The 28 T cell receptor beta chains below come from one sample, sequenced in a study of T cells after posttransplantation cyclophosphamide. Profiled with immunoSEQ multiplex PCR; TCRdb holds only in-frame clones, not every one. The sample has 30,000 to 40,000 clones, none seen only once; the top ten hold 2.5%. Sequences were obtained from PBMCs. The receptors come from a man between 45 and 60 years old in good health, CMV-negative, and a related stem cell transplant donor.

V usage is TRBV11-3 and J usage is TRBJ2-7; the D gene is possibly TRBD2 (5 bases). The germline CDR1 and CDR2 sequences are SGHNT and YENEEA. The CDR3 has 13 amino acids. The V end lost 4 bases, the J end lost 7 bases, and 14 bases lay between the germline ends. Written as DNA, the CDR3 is TGTGCCAGCAGCTCCGTTTCATCGGGGGAGCAGTACTTC. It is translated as CASSSVSSGEQYF.

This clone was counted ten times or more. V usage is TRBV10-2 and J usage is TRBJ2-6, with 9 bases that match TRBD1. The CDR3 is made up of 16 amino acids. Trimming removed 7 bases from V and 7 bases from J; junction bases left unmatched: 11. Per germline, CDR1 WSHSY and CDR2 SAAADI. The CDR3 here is CASNRDRVFSANVLTF. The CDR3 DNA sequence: TGCGCCAGCAACAGGGACAGGGTTTTTTCTGCCAACGTCCTGACTTTC.

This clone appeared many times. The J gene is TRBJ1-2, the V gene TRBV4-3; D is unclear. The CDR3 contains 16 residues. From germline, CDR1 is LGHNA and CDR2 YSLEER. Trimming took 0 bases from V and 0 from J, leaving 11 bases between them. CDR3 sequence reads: CASSQDSGLANYGYTF. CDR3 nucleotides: TGCGCCAGCAGCCAAGATTCGGGGTTAGCTAACTATGGCTACACCTTC.

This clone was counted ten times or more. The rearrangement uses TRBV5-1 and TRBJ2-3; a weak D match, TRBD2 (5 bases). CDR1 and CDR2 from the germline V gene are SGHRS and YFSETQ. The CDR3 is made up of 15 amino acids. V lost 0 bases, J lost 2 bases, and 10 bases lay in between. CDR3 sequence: CASSLDPAATDTQYF. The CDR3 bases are TGCGCCAGCAGCTTGGATCCAGCGGCCACAGATACGCAGTATTTT.

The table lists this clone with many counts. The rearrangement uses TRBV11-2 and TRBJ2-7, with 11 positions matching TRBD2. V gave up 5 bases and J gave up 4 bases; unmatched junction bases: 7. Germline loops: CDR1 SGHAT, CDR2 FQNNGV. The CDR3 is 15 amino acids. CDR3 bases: TGTGCCAGCAGCCTCTACGGGACTAGCGGTTACGAGCAGTACTTC. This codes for CASSLYGTSGYEQYF.

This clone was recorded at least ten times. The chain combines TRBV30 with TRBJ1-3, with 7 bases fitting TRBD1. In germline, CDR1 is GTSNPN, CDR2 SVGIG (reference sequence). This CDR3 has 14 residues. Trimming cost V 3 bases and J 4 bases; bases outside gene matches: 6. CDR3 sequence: CAWRAQGPGNTIYF. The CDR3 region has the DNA TGTGCCTGGAGGGCACAGGGGCCGGGAAACACCATATATTTT.

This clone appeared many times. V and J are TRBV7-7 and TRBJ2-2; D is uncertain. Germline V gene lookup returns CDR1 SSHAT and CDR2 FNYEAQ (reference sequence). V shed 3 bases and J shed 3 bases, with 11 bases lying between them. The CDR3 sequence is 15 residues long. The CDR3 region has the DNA TGTGCCAGCAGCTTTACTATATGGGACACCGGGGAGCTGTTTTTT. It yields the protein CASSFTIWDTGELFF.

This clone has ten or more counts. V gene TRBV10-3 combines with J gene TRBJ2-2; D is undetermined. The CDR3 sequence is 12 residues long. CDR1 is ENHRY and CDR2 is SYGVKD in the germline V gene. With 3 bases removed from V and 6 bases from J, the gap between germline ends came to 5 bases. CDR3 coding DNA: TGTGCCATCAGTGACCGGTCCGGGGAGCTGTTTTTT. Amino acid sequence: CAISDRSGELFF.

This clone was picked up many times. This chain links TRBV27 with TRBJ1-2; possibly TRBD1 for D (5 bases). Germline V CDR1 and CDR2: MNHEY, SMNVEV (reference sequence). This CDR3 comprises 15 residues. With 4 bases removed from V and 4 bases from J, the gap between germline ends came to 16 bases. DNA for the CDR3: TGTGCCAGCAGTTCTTCCAGGGAGGGGAGCTATGGCTACACCTTC. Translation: CASSSSREGSYGYTF.

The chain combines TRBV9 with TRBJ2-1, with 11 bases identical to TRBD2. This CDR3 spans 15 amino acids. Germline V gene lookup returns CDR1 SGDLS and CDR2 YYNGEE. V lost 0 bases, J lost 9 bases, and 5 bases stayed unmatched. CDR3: CASSVGSGGASEQFF. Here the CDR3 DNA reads TGTGCCAGCAGCGTAGGTAGCGGGGGGGCCAGTGAGCAGTTCTTC.

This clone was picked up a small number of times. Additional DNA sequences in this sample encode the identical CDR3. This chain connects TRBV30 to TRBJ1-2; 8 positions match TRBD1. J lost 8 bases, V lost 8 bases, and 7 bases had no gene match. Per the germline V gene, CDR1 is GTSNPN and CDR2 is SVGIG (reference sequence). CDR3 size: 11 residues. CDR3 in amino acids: CAGTTGEGYTF. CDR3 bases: TGTGCCGGGACGACAGGGGAGGGCTACACCTTC. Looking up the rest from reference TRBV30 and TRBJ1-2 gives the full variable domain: SQTIHQWPATLVQPVGSPLSLECTVEGTSNPNLYWYRQAAGRGLQLLFYSVGIGQISSEVPQNLSASRPQDRQFILSSKKLLLSDSGFYLCAGTTGEGYTFGSGTRLTVV.

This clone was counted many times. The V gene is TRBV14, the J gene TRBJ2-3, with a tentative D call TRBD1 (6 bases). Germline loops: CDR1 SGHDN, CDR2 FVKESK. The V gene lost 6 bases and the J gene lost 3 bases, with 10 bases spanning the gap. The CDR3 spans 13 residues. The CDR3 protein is CASRQQGTDTQYF. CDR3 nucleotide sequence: TGTGCCAGCAGACAACAGGGAACAGATACGCAGTATTTT. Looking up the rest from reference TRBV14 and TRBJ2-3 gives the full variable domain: EAGVTQFPSHSVIEKGQTVTLRCDPISGHDNLYWYRRVMGKEIKFLLHFVKESKQDESGMPNNRFLAERTGGTYSTLKVQPAELEDSGVYFCASRQQGTDTQYFGPGTRLTVL.

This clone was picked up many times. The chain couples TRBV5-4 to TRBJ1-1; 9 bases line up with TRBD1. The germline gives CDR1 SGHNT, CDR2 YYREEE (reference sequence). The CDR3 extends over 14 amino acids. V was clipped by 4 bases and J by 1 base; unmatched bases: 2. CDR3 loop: CASSRQGGNTEAFF. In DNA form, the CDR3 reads TGTGCCAGCAGCCGACAGGGGGGGAACACTGAAGCTTTCTTT.

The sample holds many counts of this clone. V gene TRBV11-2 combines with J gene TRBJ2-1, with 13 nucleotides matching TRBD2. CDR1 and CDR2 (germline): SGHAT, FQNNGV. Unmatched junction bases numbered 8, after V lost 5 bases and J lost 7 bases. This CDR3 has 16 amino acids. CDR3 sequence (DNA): TGTGCCAGCAGCCCGCGACTAGCGGGAGGATTGAATGAGCAGTTCTTC. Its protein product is CASSPRLAGGLNEQFF.

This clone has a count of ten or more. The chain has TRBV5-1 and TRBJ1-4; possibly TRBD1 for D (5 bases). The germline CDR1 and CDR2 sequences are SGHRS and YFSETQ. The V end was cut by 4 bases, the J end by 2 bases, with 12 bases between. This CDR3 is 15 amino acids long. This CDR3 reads CASSRDSATNEKLFF. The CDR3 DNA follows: TGCGCCAGCAGCCGGGACTCGGCCACTAATGAAAAACTGTTTTTT.

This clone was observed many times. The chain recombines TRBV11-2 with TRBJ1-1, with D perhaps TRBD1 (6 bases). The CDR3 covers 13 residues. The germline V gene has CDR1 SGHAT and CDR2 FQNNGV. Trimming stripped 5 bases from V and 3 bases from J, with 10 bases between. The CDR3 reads CASSQGGDTEAFF. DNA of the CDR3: TGTGCCAGCAGCCAAGGGGGGGACACTGAAGCTTTCTTT.

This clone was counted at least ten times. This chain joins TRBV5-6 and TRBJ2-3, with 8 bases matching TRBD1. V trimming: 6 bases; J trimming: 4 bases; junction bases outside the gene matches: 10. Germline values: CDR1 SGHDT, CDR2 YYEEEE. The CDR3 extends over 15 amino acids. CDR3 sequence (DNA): TGTGCCAGCACCCCTTCAGGGGGCAGCGCAGATACGCAGTATTTT. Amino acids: CASTPSGGSADTQYF.

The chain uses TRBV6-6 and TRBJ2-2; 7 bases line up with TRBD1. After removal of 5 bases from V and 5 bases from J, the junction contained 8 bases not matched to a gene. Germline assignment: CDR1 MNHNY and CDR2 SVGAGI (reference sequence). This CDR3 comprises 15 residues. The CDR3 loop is CASSTQGHGTGELFF. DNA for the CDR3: TGTGCCAGCAGTACACAGGGGCATGGGACCGGGGAGCTGTTTTTT.

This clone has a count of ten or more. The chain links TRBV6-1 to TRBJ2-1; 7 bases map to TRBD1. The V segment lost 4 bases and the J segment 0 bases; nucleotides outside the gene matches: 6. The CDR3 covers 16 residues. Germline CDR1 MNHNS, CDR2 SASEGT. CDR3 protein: CASSGRDSYSYNEQFF. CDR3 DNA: TGTGCCAGCAGTGGCCGGGACAGTTACTCCTACAATGAGCAGTTCTTC.

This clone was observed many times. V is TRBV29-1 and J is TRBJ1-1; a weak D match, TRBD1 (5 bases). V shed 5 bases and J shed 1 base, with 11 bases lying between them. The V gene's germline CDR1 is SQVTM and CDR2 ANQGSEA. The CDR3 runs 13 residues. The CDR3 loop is CSVSGLGNTEAFF. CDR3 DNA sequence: TGCAGCGTTTCAGGGTTGGGGAACACTGAAGCTTTCTTT.

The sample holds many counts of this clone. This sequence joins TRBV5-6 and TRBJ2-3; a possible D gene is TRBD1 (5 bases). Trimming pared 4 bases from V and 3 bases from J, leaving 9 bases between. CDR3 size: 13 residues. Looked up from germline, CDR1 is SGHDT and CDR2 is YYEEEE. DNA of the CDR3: TGTGCCAGCAGCCCTAGACAGACAGATACGCAGTATTTT. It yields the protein CASSPRQTDTQYF.

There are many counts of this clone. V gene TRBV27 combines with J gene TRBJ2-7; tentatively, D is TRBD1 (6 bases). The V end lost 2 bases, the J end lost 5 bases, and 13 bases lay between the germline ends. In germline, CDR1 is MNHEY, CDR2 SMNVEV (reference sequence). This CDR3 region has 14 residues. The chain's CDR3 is CASSLRQGSNEQYF. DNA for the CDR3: TGTGCCAGCAGTTTAAGGCAGGGGAGTAACGAGCAGTACTTC.

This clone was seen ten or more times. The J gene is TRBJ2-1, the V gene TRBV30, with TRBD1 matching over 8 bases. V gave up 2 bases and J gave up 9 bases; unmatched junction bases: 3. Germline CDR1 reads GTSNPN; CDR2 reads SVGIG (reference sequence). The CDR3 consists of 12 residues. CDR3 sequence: CAWSRQGSEQFF. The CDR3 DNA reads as TGTGCCTGGAGTAGACAGGGGTCTGAGCAGTTCTTC.

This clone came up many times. The CDR3 DNA sequence: TGTGCCGCCGAGGAAAACACTGAAGCTTTCTTT. Residues: CAAEENTEAFF. The chain uses TRBV2 and TRBJ1-1, with D uncertain. CDR3 length equals 11 residues. Per the germline V gene, CDR1 is SNHLY and CDR2 is FYNNEI. The V and J ends lost 11 bases and 2 bases respectively, with 9 bases between them.

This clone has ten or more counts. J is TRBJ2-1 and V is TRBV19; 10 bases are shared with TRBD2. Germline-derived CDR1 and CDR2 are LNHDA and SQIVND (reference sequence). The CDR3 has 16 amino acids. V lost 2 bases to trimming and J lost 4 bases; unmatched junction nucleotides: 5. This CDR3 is CASSILAGAIYNEQFF. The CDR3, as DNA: TGTGCCAGTAGTATACTAGCGGGGGCCATATACAATGAGCAGTTCTTC.

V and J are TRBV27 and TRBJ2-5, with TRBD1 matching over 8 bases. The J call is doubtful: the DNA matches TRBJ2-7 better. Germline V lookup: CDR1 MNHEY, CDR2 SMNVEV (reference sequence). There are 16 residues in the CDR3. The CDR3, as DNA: TGTGCCAGCAGTATAAGGTTCAGGGGGCCGGCCTACGAGCAGTACTTC. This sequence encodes CASSIRFRGPAYEQYF.

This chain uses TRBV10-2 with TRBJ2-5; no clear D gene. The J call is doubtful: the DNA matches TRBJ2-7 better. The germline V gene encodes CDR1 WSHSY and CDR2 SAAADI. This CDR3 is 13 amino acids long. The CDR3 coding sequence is TGCGCCAGCAGCGCTAAAGAGCGAGACGAGCAGTACTTC. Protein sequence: CASSAKERDEQYF.

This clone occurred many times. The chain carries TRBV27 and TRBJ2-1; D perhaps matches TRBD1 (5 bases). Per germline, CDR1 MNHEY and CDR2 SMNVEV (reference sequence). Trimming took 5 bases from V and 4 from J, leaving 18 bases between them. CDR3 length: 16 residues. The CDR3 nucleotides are TGTGCCAGCAGTCGTGCAGGGTCCTCCCTTTACAATGAGCAGTTCTTC. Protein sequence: CASSRAGSSLYNEQFF.